The present entry profiles one T cell receptor (beta chain) with its context. What it recognizes is unknown. These data come from a study of shared clonotypes between healthy human individuals. Study-wide background: The plates for each donor numbered three CD4 naive, three CD4 memory, two CD8 naive and one CD8 memory.

In the study's own analysis: ImmunoSEQ junction-only sequences lacked quality scores, so their filtering differed. The data were produced by immunoSEQ multiplex PCR, yet TCRdb's version contains in-frame clones alone and is incomplete. The V and J calls and clone size were taken over from that table, and D and trimming were inferred from the DNA. The sample yields hundreds of thousands of clones, about 90% seen once. Naive CD8 cells, CD45RO-negative and positively selected for CCR7, excluded terminally differentiated effector memory CD45RA+ cells. Healthy and HIV-negative, the adult donors had no recent acute infections or vaccinations. This CDR3 has 15 amino acids. The V and J ends lost 3 bases and 4 bases respectively, with 17 bases between them. Germline V gives CDR1 SGDLS, CDR2 YYNGEE. Broader study findings: Naive subsets, compared against memory subsets, generally had larger estimated richness values.

This chain links TRBV9 with TRBJ2-7, with D perhaps matching TRBD1 or TRBD2 (6 bases each). The sequence was obtained from a man aged 30-40 years in good health. Input material: naive CD8+ T cells sorted from blood. The CDR3 nucleotides are TGTGCCAGCAGCGGTGGGGGGCCTTCAGAATACGAGCAGTACTTC. It codes for CASSGGGPSEYEQYF.